Judged by abundance, the clone carrying this T cell receptor (beta chain) is medium-sized. Its antigen is not identified. Trimming removed 3 bases at V and 7 bases at J, with 22 bases between. The germline V gene has CDR1 SGHRS and CDR2 YFSETQ. The CDR3 runs to 16 residues. Whole-study results and caveats: Larger-cohort validation covered only one TCR beta V-J rearrangement.

After constant-region reverse-primer amplification, full-length variable regions underwent semi-nested PCR with Nested Universal Primer A. Each CDR3 protein is one row after TCRdb ran MiXCR on the 5' RACE reads. Of roughly 5,300 distinct CDR3 sequences in the sample, roughly 34% were seen once. CD4+CD45RO+CD25- cells were isolated as memory CD4+ T cells. This receptor was identified in a female donor with breast cancer. The rearrangement joins TRBV5-1 to TRBJ2-5; the D gene is possibly TRBD1 (6 bases). The sample consisted of memory CD4+ T cells sorted from blood. Described subset: memory CD4+ T cells, CD4+CD45RO+CD25-. The CDR3 loop is CASSSTGTPRERTQYF. The CDR3, as DNA: TGCGCCAGCAGCTCTACCGGGACACCCCGTGAAAGGACCCAGTACTTC.